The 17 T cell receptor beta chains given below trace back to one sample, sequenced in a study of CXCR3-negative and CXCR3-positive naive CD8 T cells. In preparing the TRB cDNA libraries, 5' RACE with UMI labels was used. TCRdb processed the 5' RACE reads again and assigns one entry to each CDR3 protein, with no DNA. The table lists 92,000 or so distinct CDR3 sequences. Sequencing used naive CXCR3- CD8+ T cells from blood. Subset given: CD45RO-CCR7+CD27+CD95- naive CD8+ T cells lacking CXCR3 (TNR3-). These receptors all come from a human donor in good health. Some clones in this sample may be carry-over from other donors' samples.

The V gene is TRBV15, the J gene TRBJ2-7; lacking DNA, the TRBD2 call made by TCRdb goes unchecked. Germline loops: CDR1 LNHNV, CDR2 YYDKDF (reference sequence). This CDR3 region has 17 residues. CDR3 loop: CATSRDLAGRGAYEQYF.

This chain's CDR3 is CASRLAGEQYF. This sequence joins TRBV7-9 and TRBJ2-7. CDR3 size: 11 residues. Germline CDR1 SEHNR, CDR2 FQNEAQ (reference sequence).

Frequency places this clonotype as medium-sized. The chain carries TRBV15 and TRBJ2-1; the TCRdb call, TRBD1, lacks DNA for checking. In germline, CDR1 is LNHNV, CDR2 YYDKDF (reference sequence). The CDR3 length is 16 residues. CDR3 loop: CATSRDGQGTYNEQFF.

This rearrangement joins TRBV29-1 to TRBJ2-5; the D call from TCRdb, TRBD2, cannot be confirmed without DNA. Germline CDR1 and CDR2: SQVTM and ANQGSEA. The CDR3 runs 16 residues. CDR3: CSVEDPGPTEEETQYF.

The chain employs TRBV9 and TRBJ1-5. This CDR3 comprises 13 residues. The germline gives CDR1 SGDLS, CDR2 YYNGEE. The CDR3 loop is CASSVDGTQPQHF.

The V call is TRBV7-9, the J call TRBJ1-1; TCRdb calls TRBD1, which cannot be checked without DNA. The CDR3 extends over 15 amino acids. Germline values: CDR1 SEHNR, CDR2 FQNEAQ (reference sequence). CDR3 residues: CASSPGPFDGTEAFF.

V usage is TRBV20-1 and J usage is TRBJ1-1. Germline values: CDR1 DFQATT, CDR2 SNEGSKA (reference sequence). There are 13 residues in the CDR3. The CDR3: CSASSRRYTEAFF.

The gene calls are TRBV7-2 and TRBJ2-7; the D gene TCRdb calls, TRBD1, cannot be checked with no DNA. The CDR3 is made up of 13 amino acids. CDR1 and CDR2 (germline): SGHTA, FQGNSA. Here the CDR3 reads CASRPAGEYEQYF.

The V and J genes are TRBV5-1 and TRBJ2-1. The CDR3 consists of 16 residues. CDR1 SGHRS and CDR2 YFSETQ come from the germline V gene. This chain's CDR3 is CASSLIVGGSYNEQFF.

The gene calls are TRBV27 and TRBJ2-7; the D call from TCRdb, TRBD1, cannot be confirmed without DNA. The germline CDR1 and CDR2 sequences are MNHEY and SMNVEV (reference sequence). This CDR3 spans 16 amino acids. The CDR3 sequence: CASSPLTGVSSYEQYF.

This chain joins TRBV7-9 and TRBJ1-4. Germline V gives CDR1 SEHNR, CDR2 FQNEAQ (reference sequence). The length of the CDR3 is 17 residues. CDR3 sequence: CASSFFPTDATNEKLFF.

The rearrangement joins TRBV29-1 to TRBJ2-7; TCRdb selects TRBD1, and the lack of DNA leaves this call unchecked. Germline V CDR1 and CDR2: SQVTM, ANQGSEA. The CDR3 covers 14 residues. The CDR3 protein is CSVEVGTGGNEQYF.

CDR3 loop: CASSLLQAGEQFF. The rearrangement joins TRBV5-4 to TRBJ2-1. The CDR3 is 13 amino acids. The germline gives CDR1 SGHNT, CDR2 YYREEE (reference sequence).

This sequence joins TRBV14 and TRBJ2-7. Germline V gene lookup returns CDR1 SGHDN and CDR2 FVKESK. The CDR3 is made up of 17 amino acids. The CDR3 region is CASSQARQQRFSYEQYF. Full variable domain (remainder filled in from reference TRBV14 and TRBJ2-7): EAGVTQFPSHSVIEKGQTVTLRCDPISGHDNLYWYRRVMGKEIKFLLHFVKESKQDESGMPNNRFLAERTGGTYSTLKVQPAELEDSGVYFCASSQARQQRFSYEQYFGPGTRLTVT.

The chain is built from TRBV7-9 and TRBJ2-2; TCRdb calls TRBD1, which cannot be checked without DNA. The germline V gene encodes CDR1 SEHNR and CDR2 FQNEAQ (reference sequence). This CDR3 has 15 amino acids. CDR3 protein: CASSLKTENTGELFF.

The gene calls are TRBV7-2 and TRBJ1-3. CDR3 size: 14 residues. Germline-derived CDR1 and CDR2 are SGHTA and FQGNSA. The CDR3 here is CASSYWGSGNTIYF.

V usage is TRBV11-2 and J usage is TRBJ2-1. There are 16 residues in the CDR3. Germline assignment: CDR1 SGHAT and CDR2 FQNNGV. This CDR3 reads CASSPPEALNYNEQFF.